This T cell receptor beta chain was sequenced in a study of identical twins. The junction had 4 bases not matched to a gene; V was cut back by 6 bases and J by 4 bases. The germline V gene encodes CDR1 SQVTM and CDR2 ANQGSEA. The CDR3 extends over 12 amino acids. Unique molecular identifiers were in the cDNA, with template-switch universal primer binding. One entry per CDR3 protein results from TCRdb running MiXCR on the 5' RACE reads. Among more than 600,000 distinct CDR3 sequences listed, 15% to 20% were seen once. This clonotype was recorded at least ten times. This sample also appeared in a second study, on T cells expressing NK-cell markers. That source reports: Just one sequenced donor of eight was HCMV-seronegative, while seven were seropositive.

The chain links TRBV29-1 to TRBJ2-7; 9 positions agree with TRBD1. The specimen was PBMCs. The sequence was obtained from a woman in her late teens or twenties in good health. The CDR3 DNA reads as TGCAGCGTCGGGACAGGGCGGTACGAGCAGTACTTC. Translation: CSVGTGRYEQYF.